The clone carrying this TCR beta chain has only a few counts. Its cognate antigen is unknown. The sample is drawn from a study of response to subunit inactivated influenza vaccine. General study findings and limits: Few additional T cells are recruited per seasonal influenza vaccination, authors suggested.

Trimming removed 5 bases from V and 6 bases from J, with 10 bases in between. This CDR3 contains 11 residues. From germline, CDR1 is GTSNPN and CDR2 SVGIG (reference sequence). TCRdb redid the calling of the RT-PCR reads with MiXCR, one entry per CDR3 protein. Among approximately 230,000 distinct CDR3 sequences, roughly an eighth were seen once, and the ten largest hold approximately 8.4%. The sequences come from non-naive T cells sorted from PBMCs, collected 14 days before vaccination. The chain carries TRBV30 and TRBJ1-1; D might be TRBD1 (5 bases). The clonotype originates from a man aged 50 to 60 who received an inactivated influenza vaccine. The CDR3 DNA reads TGTGCCTGGGGGGGTTTCGCTGAAGCTTTCTTT. Protein product: CAWGGFAEAFF.